A selection of T cell receptor beta chains follows, all from one sample in a study of T cells in narcolepsy. Only in-frame clones appear in the TCRdb table, and some are missing; sequencing was by immunoSEQ multiplex PCR. The sample gives nearly 25,000 clones, around two thirds of which show up once; roughly 12% is in the top ten. The material sequenced was memory (CD45RA-) CD4+ T cells from blood. These receptors were collected from a human donor in good health. Both conserved end residues are part of each CDR3. D genes are given only for firm matches. Expanded clones get a size class; other rows say once, few or many, or leave the size out.

abundance	v_gene	j_gene	d_gene	CDR3nt	CDR3aa
-	TRBV29-1	TRBJ2-7	-	TGCAGCGTTAGGGGGGCGCTGGACTCTCCCGACTACGAGCAGTACTTC	CSVRGALDSPDYEQYF
-	TRBV15	TRBJ2-1	TRBD2	TGTGCCACCAGCACTGGACTAGCGGGTACCAATGAGCAGTTCTTC	CATSTGLAGTNEQFF
-	TRBV29-1	TRBJ2-7	-	TGCAGCGTTGAGGTTCGCGGCGAGCAGTACTTC	CSVEVRGEQYF
-	TRBV2	TRBJ2-7	TRBD1	TGTGCCAGCAAAGGCAGTTGGGGACAGAGGCAGTACTTC	CASKGSWGQRQYF
-	TRBV5-1	TRBJ2-3	-	TGCGCCAGCACGGCCGGGGGGCGACGCACAGATACGCAGTATTTT	CASTAGGRRTDTQYF
once	TRBV19	TRBJ2-5	TRBD1	TGTGCCAGTAGTATCTCCGCACAGGGGCCCCAAGAGACCCAGTACTTC	CASSISAQGPQETQYF
once	TRBV2	TRBJ2-5	TRBD1	TGTGCCAGCAGCGACCGGGACAGGGGTAGCGAGACCCAGTACTTC	CASSDRDRGSETQYF
-	TRBV5-4	TRBJ2-1	-	TGTGCCAGCAGCTCGACCAGAGACGGGGGCAATGAGCAGTTCTTC	CASSSTRDGGNEQFF
-	TRBV6-1	TRBJ2-2	-	TGTGCCAGCAGTGAACGGACAGTCAACACCGGGGAGCTGTTTTTT	CASSERTVNTGELFF
-	TRBV29-1	TRBJ2-5	-	TGCAGCGTGGCCGGGCAAGAGACCCAGTACTTC	CSVAGQETQYF
-	TRBV27	TRBJ1-5	-	TGTGCCAGCAGGAACCGGGGGGAGGATAGCAATCAGCCCCAGCATTTT	CASRNRGEDSNQPQHF
-	TRBV5-4	TRBJ2-3	TRBD2	TGTGCCAGCAGCTCGCCCACGGGGGGAGATACGCAGTATTTT	CASSSPTGGDTQYF
-	TRBV5-4	TRBJ2-5	TRBD2	TGTGCCAGCAGCTTGGGACTAGCGGGGCGGGCGGAGACCCAGTACTTC	CASSLGLAGRAETQYF
-	TRBV5-1	TRBJ2-4	-	TGCGCCAGCAGCTTGGGAGACGGGACCAAAAACATTCAGTACTTC	CASSLGDGTKNIQYF
-	TRBV7-6	TRBJ2-1	-	TGTGCCAGCAGCTTTATTTGGGGGGGCGACAATGAGCAGTTCTTC	CASSFIWGGDNEQFF
-	TRBV30	TRBJ2-7	-	TGTGCCTTCTCTAAGGGCTACGAGCAGTACTTC	CAFSKGYEQYF
-	TRBV6-1	TRBJ1-6	-	TGTGCCAGCAGTCCTGCGGGGAGTTCACCCCTCCACTTT	CASSPAGSSPLHF
-	TRBV7-9	TRBJ2-5	-	TGTGCCAGCAGCCGAAGAACAGAAGCAGAGACCCAGTACTTC	CASSRRTEAETQYF
few	TRBV28	TRBJ2-1	TRBD2	TGTGCCAGCAGTTCCCTGGTAGGACTAGCGGGTGGTAAGCAGTTCTTC	CASSSLVGLAGGKQFF
few	TRBV2	TRBJ2-5	TRBD2	TGTGCCAGCAGCCAAGGACTAGCGGGGGGTGGAGAGACCCAGTACTTC	CASSQGLAGGGETQYF
-	TRBV6-1	TRBJ2-2	-	TGTGCCAGCAGTGCCCAACGTTGGGGGGAGCTGTTTTTT	CASSAQRWGELFF
-	TRBV29-1	TRBJ2-1	-	TGCAGCGTTGAAGAGAAGAGTGAGCAGTTCTTC	CSVEEKSEQFF
-	TRBV15	TRBJ2-4	-	TGTGCCACCCAGCCCGGCAGGGCCAAAAACATTCAGTACTTC	CATQPGRAKNIQYF
-	TRBV28	TRBJ1-4	TRBD1	TGTGCCAGCAGCCACAGGGGGAGGGATGAAAAACTGTTTTTT	CASSHRGRDEKLFF
-	TRBV30	TRBJ1-1	TRBD1	TGTGCCTGGAGTCTCCACAGGGGAAAGACTGAAGCTTTCTTT	CAWSLHRGKTEAFF
few	TRBV28	TRBJ1-4	-	TGTGCCAGCAGTTTTCTCCAGGGAATTAATGAAAAACTGTTTTTT	CASSFLQGINEKLFF
-	TRBV2	TRBJ2-2	-	TGTGCCAGCGGATTACCCATGACGAACACCGGGGAGCTGTTTTTT	CASGLPMTNTGELFF